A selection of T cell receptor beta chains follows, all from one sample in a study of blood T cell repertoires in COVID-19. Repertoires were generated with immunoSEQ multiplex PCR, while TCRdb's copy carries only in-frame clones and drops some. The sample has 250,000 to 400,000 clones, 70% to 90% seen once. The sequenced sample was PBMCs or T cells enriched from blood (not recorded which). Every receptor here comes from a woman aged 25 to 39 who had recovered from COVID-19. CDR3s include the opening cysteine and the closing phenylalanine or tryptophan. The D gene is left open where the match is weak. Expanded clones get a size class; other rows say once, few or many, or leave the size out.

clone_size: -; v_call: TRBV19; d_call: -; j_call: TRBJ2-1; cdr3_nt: TGTGCCATCCCCCCCGTAGGACAACTCTCCTACAATGAGCAGTTCTTC; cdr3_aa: CAIPPVGQLSYNEQFF
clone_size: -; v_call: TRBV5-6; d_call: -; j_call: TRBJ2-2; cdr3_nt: TGTGCCAGCAGCTTGGTCCAGGGTACACACACCGGGGAGCTGTTTTTT; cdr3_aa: CASSLVQGTHTGELFF
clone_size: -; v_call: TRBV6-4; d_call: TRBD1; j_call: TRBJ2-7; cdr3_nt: TGTGCCAGCAGTAACCCAGACAGGGCTCCCTACGAGCAGTACTTC; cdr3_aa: CASSNPDRAPYEQYF
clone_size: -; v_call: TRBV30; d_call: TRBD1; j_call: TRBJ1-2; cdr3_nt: TGTGCCTGGAGTTGGCCTTCCGACAGGGCGCGCGTGTATGGCTACACCTTC; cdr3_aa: CAWSWPSDRARVYGYTF
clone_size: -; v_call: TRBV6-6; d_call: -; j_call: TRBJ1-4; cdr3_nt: TGTGCCAGCAGTTACTCTGGACTGGGAACTAATGAAAAACTGTTTTTT; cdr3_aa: CASSYSGLGTNEKLFF
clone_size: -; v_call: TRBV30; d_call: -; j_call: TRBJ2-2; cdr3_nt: TGTGCCTGGTTTTTGGGGGGGCTGAACACCGGGGAGCTGTTTTTT; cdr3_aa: CAWFLGGLNTGELFF
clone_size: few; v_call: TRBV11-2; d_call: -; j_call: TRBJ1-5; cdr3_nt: TGTGCCAGCAGCTATCATACTAATCAGCCCCAGCATTTT; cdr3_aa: CASSYHTNQPQHF
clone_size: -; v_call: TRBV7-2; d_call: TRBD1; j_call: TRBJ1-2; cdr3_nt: TGTGCCAGCAGCCCGACAGGGGGCGGTGGCTACACCTTC; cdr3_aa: CASSPTGGGGYTF
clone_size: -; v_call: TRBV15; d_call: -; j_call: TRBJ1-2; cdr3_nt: TGTGCCACCAGCAGACCAACGGCGGGAGGCTACACCTTC; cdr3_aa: CATSRPTAGGYTF
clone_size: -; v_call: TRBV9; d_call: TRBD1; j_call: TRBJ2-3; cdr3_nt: TGTGCCAGCAGCGTAACGGGACAGAGCACAGATACGCAGTATTTT; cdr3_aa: CASSVTGQSTDTQYF
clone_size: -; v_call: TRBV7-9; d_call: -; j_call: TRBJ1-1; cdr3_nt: TGTGCCAGCAGCTTAGGGGCTACAGGGAGCACTGAAGCTTTCTTT; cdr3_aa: CASSLGATGSTEAFF
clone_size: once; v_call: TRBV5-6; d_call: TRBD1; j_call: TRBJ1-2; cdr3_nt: TGTGCCAGCAGCCCGATGGACAGGGAAATCTATGGCTACACCTTC; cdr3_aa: CASSPMDREIYGYTF
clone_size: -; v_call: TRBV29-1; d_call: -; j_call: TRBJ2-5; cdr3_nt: TGCAGTGCATACTTGTCAGAGACCCAGTACTTC; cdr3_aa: CSAYLSETQYF
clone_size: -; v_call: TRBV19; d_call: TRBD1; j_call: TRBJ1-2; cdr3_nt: TGTGCCAGTAAATTACAGGGGGCCTATGGCTACACCTTC; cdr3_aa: CASKLQGAYGYTF
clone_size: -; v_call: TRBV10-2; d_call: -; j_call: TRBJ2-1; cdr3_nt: TGCGCCAGCAGTGATCAGGTGGAGCAGTTCTTC; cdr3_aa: CASSDQVEQFF
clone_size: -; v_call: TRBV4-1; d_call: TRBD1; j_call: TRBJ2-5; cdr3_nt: TGCGCCAGCAGCCAAGCCTCGGGACAGAGGGAAGAGACCCAGTACTTC; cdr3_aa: CASSQASGQREETQYF
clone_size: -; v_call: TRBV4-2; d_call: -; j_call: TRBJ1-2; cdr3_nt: TGTGCCAGCAGCCTTCAAGGGGGGGGGAACTATGGCTACACCTTC; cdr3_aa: CASSLQGGGNYGYTF
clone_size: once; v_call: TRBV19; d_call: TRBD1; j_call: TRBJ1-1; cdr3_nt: TGTGCCAGTAATCTCCGACAGGGAACGAACACTGAAGCTTTCTTT; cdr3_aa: CASNLRQGTNTEAFF
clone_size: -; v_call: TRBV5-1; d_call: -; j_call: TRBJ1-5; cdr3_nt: TGCGCCAGCAGCTTGGGACCCCTACAGGGAAATAGCAATCAGCCCCAGCATTTT; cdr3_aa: CASSLGPLQGNSNQPQHF
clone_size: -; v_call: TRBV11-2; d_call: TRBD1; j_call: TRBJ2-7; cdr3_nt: TGTGCCAGCAGCTTAGTAGGGGGCGTTTCCTACGAGCAGTACTTC; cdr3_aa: CASSLVGGVSYEQYF
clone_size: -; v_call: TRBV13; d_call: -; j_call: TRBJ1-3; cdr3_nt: TGTGCCAGCAGCTTTCGGGGTGGGCTCGCTGGAAACACCATATATTTT; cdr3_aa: CASSFRGGLAGNTIYF
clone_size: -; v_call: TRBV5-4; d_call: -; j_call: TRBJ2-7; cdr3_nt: TGTGCCAGCAGCGCCTATAGCGCGATACCCTACGAGCAGTACTTC; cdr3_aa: CASSAYSAIPYEQYF
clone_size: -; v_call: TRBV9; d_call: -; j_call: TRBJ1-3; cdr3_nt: TGTGCCAGCAGCCAGGCAGGGGACTCTGGAAACACCATATATTTT; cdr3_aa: CASSQAGDSGNTIYF
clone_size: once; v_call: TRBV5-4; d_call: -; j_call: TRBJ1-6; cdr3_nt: TGTGCCAGCAGCTCCTCAGGACATACCCTCCACTTT; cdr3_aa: CASSSSGHTLHF
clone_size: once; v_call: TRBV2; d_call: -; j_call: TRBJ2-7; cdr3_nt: TGTGCCAGCAGCCTCCAGGGGTACGAGCAGTACTTC; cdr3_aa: CASSLQGYEQYF
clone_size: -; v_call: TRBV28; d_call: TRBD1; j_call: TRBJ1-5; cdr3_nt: TGTGCCACCAGGGGGCAGGGGCAGCCCCAGCATTTT; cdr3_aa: CATRGQGQPQHF
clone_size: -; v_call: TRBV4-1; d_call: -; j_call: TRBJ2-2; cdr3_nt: TGCGCCAGCAGCCGCGAGGGCGGGGAGCTGTTTTTT; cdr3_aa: CASSREGGELFF
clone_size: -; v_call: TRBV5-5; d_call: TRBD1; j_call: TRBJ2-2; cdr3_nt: TGTGCCAGCAGACCCCAGGGGGCTCACACCGGGGAGCTGTTTTTT; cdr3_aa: CASRPQGAHTGELFF
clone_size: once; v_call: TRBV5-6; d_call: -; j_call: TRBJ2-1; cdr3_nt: TGTGCCAGCAGCTTCCTCCGGGAGCAGTTCTTC; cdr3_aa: CASSFLREQFF
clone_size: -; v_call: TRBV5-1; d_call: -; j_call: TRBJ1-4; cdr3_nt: TGCGCCAGCAGCTCCCTAGGAGGGGTAGGGGAAAAACTGTTTTTT; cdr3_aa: CASSSLGGVGEKLFF
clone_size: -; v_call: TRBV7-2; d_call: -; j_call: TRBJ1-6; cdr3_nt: TGTGCCAGCAGCTTAGTTAGCCCGTCTGATTCACCCCTCCACTTT; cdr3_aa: CASSLVSPSDSPLHF
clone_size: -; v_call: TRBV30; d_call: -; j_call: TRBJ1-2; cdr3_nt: TGTGCCTGGAGCGTCGGGGGGCCCGGCTACACCTTC; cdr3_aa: CAWSVGGPGYTF
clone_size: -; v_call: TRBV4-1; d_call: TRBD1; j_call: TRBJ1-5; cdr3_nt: TGCGCCAGCAGCCAAGGGCGGACAGGGCAACAGCCCCAGCATTTT; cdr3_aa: CASSQGRTGQQPQHF
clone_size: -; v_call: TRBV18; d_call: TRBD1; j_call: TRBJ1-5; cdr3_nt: TGTGCCAGCTCACCGTCCGGGACAGGGGTTAATCAGCCCCAGCATTTT; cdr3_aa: CASSPSGTGVNQPQHF
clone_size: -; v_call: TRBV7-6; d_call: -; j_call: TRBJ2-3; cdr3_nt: TGTGCCAGCAGCTTAGCTTGGGGCGGGGGCACAGATACGCAGTATTTT; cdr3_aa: CASSLAWGGGTDTQYF
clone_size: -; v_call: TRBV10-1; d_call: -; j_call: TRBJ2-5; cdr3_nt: TGCGCCAGCAGCCCGAGGGCTTTTGGGACCCAGTACTTC; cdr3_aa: CASSPRAFGTQYF
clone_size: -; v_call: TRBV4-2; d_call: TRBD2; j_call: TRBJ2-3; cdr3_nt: TGTGCCAGCAGCCCCCGCCTAGCGGGGGGAGGGGATACGCAGTATTTT; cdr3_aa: CASSPRLAGGGDTQYF
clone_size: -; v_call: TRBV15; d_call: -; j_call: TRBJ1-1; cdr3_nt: TGTGCCACCAGCAGAGATTCGGCGGGACCCGGGGGGTTTGCTTTCTTT; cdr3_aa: CATSRDSAGPGGFAFF
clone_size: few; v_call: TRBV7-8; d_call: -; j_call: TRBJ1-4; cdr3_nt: TGTGCCAGCAGCCGAGGGGGGGGTTATTCTGAAAAACTGTTTTTT; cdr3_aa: CASSRGGGYSEKLFF
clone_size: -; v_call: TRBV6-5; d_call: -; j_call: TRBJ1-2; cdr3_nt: TGTGCCAGCAGTTACTCAAGTCAGGGCTATGGCTACACCTTC; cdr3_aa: CASSYSSQGYGYTF
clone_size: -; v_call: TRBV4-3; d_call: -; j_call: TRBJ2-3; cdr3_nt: TGCGCCAGCAGCCAAGATCGAGGCAGGGCAGTCACAGATACGCAGTATTTT; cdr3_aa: CASSQDRGRAVTDTQYF
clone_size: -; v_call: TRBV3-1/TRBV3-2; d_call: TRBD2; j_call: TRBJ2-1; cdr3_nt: TGTGCCAGCAGACAGACTAGCGGGGGAAATGAGCAGTTCTTC; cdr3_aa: CASRQTSGGNEQFF
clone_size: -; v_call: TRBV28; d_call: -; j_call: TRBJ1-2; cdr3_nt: TGTGCCAGCAGTCGGGGTCTTAACTATGGCTACACCTTC; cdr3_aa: CASSRGLNYGYTF
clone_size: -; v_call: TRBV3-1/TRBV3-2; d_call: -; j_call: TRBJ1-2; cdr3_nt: TGTGCCAGCAGCCAAGCTGATGGGCAGCTCTATGGCTACACCTTC; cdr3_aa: CASSQADGQLYGYTF
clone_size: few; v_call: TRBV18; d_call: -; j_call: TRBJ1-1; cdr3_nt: TGTGCCAGCTCACCCGGGGGGGGCCACACTGAAGCTTTCTTT; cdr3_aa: CASSPGGGHTEAFF
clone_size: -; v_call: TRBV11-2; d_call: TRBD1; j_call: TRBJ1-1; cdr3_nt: TGTGCCAGCACTCCATGGACAGGGTTTCCTGAAGCTTTCTTT; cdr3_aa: CASTPWTGFPEAFF
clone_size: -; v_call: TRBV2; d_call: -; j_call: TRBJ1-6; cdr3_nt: TGTGCCAGCAGTGAAATATCTGTGTATTCACCCCTCCACTTT; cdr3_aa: CASSEISVYSPLHF
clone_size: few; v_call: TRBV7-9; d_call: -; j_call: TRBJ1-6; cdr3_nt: TGTGCCAGCAGCCCAGAAGGGGATAATTCACCCCTCCACTTT; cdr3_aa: CASSPEGDNSPLHF
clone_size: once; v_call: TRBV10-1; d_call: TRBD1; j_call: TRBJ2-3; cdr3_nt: TGCGCCAGCAGTGAGTCTAGGGACAGATACACAGATACGCAGTATTTT; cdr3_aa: CASSESRDRYTDTQYF
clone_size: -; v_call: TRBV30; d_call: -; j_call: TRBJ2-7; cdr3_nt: TGTGCCTGGAGTCTGTTGGGGGGAAGTTCTAGGGAGCAGTACTTC; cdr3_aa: CAWSLLGGSSREQYF
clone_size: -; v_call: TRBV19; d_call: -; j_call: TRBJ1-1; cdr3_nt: TGTGCCAGTATGGCGGGGGGCGAGGTGGACACTGAAGCTTTCTTT; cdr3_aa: CASMAGGEVDTEAFF
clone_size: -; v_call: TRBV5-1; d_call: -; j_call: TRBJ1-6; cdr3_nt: TGCGCCAGCAGCTTGGCCTCAGGCTATAATTCACCCCTCCACTTT; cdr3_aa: CASSLASGYNSPLHF
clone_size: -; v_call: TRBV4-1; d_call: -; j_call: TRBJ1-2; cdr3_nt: TGCGCCAGCAGCCCCGACACGGCGGGCGGCTACACCTTC; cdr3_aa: CASSPDTAGGYTF
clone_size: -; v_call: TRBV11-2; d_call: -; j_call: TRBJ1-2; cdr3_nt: TGTGCCAGCAGCGACCCCAAGAAATACAGGGTCCATGGCTACACCTTC; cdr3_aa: CASSDPKKYRVHGYTF
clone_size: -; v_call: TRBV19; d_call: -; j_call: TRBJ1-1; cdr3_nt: TGTGCCAGTAGTATAGATCACGGGACAAATTTGGACACTGAAGCTTTCTTT; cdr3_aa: CASSIDHGTNLDTEAFF
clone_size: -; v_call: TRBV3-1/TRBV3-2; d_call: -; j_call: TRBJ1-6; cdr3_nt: TGTGCCAGCAGCCAGACTTTCGACAGCTTAAATTCACCCCTCCACTTT; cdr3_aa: CASSQTFDSLNSPLHF
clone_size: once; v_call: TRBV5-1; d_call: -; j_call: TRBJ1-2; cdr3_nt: TGCGCCAGCAGCCCCGGGGTCGGAGGCCCCCTCTATGGCTACACCTTC; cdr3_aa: CASSPGVGGPLYGYTF